This T cell receptor (beta chain) was recorded in a study of T-cell reconstitution after alpha-beta-depleted transplantation in children. Study-level points and caveats: For some patients, TCRbeta diversity was high at day 60 because of recipient T cells and thymic progenitors that survived. T-cell numbers and diversity one year post-transplant derived largely from freshly generated T cells. After transplant, at about two months, alpha-beta T cells were reportedly derived from several hundred expanded graft clones.

With V trimmed by 2 bases and J by 10 bases, 14 bases remained unmatched. The V gene's germline CDR1 is SGHTA and CDR2 FQGNSA. The CDR3 contains 16 residues. About this clonotype itself: Antigen unknown.

Molecular barcoding with unique molecular identifiers was used for the TCRbeta library. TCRdb redid the calling of the PCR reads with MiXCR, one entry per CDR3 protein. Counted here are 250,000 to 300,000 distinct CDR3 sequences, roughly a tenth occurring once; the ten biggest clones make up 7.5%. Specimen: PBMCs, collected before TCRalphabeta/CD19-depleted stem cell transplant. This receptor was identified in a boy younger than two with acute myeloid leukemia, due to receive a stem cell transplant. The chain is built from TRBV7-2 and TRBJ2-7; 10 bases align to TRBD1. The CDR3 loop reads CASSLISGQGVEPQYF. The CDR3 DNA follows: TGTGCCAGCAGCTTAATCTCCGGACAGGGGGTTGAGCCCCAGTACTTC.